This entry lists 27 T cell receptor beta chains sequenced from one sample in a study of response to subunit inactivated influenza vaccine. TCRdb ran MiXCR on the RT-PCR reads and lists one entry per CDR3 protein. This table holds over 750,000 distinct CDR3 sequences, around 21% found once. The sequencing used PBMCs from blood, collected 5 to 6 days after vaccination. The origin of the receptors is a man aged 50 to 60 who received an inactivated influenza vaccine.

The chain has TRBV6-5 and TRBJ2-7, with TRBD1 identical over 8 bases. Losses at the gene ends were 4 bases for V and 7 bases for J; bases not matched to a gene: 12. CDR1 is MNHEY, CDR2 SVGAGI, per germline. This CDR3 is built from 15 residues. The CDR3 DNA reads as TGTGCCAGCAGTTCCACCGGGACAGGTCGCACGGAGCAGTACTTC. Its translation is CASSSTGTGRTEQYF.

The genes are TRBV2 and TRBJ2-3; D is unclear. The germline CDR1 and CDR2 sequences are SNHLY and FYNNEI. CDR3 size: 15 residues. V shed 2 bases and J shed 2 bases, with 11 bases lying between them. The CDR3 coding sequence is TGTGCCAGCAGTGAAAATCCCACAGCCACAGATACGCAGTATTTT. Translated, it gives CASSENPTATDTQYF. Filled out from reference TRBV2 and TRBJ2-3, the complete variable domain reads EPEVTQTPSHQVTQMGQEVILRCVPISNHLYFYWYRQILGQKVEFLVSFYNNEISEKSEIFDDQFSVERPDGSNFTLKIRSTKLEDSAMYFCASSENPTATDTQYFGPGTRLTVL.

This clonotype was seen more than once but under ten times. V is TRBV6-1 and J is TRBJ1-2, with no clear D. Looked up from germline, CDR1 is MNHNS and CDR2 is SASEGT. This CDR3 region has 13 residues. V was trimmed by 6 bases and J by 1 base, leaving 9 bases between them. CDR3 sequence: CASSVGYNYGYTF. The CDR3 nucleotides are TGTGCCAGCAGCGTCGGATATAACTATGGCTACACCTTC.

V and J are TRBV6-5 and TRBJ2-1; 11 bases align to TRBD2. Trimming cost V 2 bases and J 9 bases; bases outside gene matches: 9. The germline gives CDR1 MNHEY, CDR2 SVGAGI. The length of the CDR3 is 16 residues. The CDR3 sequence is CASSYRLAGGGGEQFF. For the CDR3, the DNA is TGTGCCAGCAGTTACCGGCTAGCGGGAGGCGGGGGTGAGCAGTTCTTC.

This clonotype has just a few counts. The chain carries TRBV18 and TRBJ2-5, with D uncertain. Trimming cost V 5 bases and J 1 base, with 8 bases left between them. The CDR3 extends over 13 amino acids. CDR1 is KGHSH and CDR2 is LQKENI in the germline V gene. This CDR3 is CASSYLFQETQYF. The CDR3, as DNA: TGTGCCAGCTCATATCTATTCCAAGAGACCCAGTACTTC.

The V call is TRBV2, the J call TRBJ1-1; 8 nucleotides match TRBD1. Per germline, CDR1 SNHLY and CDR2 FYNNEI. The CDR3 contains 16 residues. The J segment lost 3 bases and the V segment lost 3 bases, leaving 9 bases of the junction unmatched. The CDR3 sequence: CASSDSSGGWDTEAFF. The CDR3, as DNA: TGTGCCAGCAGTGATAGTTCAGGGGGCTGGGACACTGAAGCTTTCTTT.

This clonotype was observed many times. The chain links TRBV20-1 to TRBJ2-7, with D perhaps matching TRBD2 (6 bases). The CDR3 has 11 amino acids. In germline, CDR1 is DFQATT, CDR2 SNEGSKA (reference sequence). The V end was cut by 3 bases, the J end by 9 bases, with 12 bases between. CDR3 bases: TGCAGTGCTAGTACGGGGGAGCGGCAGTACTTC. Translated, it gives CSASTGERQYF.

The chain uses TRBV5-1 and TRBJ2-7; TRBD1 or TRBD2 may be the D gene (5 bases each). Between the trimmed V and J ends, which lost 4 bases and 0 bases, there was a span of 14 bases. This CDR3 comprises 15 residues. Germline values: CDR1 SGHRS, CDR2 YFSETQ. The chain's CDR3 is CASSAATGGSYEQYF. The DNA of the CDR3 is TGCGCCAGCAGCGCCGCCACAGGAGGCTCCTACGAGCAGTACTTC.

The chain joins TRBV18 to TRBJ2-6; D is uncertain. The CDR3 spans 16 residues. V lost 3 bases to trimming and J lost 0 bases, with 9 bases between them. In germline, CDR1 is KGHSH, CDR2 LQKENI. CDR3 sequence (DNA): TGTGCCAGCTCACCTACCCGACCCTCTGGGGCCAACGTCCTGACTTTC. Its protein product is CASSPTRPSGANVLTF.

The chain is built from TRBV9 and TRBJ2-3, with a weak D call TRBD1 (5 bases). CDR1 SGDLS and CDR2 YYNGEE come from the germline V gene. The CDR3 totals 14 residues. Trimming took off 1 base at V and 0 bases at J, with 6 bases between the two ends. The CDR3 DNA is TGTGCCAGCAGCGTAAGGGGAAGCACAGATACGCAGTATTTT. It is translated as CASSVRGSTDTQYF. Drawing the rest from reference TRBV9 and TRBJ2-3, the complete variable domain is DSGVTQTPKHLITATGQRVTLRCSPRSGDLSVYWYQQSLDQGLQFLIQYYNGEERAKGNILERFSAQQFPDLHSELNLSSLELGDSALYFCASSVRGSTDTQYFGPGTRLTVL.

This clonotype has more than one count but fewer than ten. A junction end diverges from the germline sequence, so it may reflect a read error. The CDR3 bases are TGTGCCAGCAGGACCGGGACAGGCTTCTGCTTC. Translated, it gives CASRTGTGFCF. J is TRBJ2-1 and V is TRBV25-1; 8 nucleotides match TRBD1. The CDR3 runs 11 residues. Germline lookup yields CDR1 MGHDK and CDR2 SYGVNS.

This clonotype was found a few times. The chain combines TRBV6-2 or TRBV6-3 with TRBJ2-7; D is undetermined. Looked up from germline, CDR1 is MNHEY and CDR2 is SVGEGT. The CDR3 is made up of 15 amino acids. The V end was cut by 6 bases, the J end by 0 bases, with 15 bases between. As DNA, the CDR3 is TGTGCCAGCAGCACTCTGTTGGGAATCTCCTACGAGCAGTACTTC. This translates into CASSTLLGISYEQYF.

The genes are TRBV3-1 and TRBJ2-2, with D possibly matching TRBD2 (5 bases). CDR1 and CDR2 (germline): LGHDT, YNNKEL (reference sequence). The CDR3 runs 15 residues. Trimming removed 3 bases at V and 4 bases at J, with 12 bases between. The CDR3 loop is CASSHLADTTGELFF. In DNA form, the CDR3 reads TGTGCCAGCAGCCACCTAGCTGATACCACCGGGGAGCTGTTTTTT.

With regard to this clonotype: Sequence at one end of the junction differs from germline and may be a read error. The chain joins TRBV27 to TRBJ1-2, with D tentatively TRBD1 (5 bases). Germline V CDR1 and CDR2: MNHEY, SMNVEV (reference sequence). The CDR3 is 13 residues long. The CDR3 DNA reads TGTGCCAGCAGTTTGGGGGGTAACTGTGGCTACACCTTC. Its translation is CASSLGGNCGYTF.

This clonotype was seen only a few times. The CDR3 protein is CASTPPGAYEQYF. CDR3 sequence (DNA): TGTGCCAGCACCCCACCGGGAGCCTACGAGCAGTACTTC. The V and J genes are TRBV13 and TRBJ2-7; the D gene is possibly TRBD2 (6 bases). V gave up 7 bases and J gave up 2 bases, with 12 bases separating them. The CDR3 sequence is 13 residues long. Per the germline V gene, CDR1 is PRHDT and CDR2 is FYEKMQ (reference sequence). The full variable domain, completed using reference TRBV13 and TRBJ2-7, is AAGVIQSPRHLIKEKRETATLKCYPIPRHDTVYWYQQGPGQDPQFLISFYEKMQSDKGSIPDRFSAQQFSDYHSELNMSSLELGDSALYFCASTPPGAYEQYFGPGTRLTVT.

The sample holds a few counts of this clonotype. The CDR3 here is CASSPNEQGFTNEKLFF. The CDR3 nucleotides are TGTGCCAGCTCACCAAACGAACAGGGGTTCACTAATGAAAAACTGTTTTTT. This chain links TRBV18 with TRBJ1-4, with 7 nucleotides matching TRBD1. V was pared by 2 bases and J by 2 bases, with 8 bases of the junction left unmatched. The CDR3 runs to 17 residues. Per the germline V gene, CDR1 is KGHSH and CDR2 is LQKENI.

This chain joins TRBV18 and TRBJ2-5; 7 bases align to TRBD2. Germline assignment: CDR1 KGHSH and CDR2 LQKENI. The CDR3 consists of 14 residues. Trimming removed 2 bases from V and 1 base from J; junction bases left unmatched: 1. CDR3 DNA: TGTGCCAGCTCACCAACTAGCGCCCAAGAGACCCAGTACTTC. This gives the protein CASSPTSAQETQYF.

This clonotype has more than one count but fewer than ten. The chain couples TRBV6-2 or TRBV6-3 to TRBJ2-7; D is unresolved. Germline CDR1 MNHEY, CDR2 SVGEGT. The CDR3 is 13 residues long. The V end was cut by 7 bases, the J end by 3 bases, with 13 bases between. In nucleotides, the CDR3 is TGTGCCAGCAATAGCCCTATTAGCTACGAGCAGTACTTC. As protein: CASNSPISYEQYF.

In DNA, the CDR3 is TGTGCCAGCACCCGCTGGAACACCGGGGAGCTGTTTTTT. Encoded protein: CASTRWNTGELFF. The chain carries TRBV28 and TRBJ2-2; no clear D. Germline values: CDR1 MDHEN, CDR2 SYDVKM. Trimming shortened V by 7 bases and J by 1 base, and 7 bases separated the two germline ends. The CDR3 runs to 13 residues.

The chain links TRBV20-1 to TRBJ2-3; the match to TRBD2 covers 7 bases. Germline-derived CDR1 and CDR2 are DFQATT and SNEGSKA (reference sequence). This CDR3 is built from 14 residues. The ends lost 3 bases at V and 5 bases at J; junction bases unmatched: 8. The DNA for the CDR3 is TGCAGTGCTAGGGGTGGGAGGGCCAAAGATACGCAGTATTTT. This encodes CSARGGRAKDTQYF.

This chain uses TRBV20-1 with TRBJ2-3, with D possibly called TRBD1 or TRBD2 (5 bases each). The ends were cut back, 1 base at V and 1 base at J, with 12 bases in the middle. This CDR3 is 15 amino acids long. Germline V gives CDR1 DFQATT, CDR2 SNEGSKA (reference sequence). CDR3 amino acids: CSARVRESGTDTQYF. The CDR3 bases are TGCAGTGCTAGAGTCAGGGAGAGCGGCACAGATACGCAGTATTTT.

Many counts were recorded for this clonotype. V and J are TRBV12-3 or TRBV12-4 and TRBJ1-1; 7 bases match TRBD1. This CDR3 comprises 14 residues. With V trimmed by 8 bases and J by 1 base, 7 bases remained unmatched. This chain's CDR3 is CASSLEGANTEAFF. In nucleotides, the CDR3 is TGTGCCAGCTCCCTGGAGGGGGCGAACACTGAAGCTTTCTTT.

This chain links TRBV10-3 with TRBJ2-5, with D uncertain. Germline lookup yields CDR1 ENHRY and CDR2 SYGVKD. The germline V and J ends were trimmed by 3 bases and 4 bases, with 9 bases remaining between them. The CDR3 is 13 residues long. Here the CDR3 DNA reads TGTGCCATCAGTGAATCGCAGTTAGAGACCCAGTACTTC. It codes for CAISESQLETQYF.

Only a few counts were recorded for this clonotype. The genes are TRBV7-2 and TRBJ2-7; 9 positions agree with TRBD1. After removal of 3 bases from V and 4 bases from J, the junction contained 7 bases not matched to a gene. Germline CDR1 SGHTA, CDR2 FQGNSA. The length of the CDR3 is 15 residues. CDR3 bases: TGTGCCAGCAGCTTTCCGACAGGGGGATTTTACGAGCAGTACTTC. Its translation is CASSFPTGGFYEQYF.

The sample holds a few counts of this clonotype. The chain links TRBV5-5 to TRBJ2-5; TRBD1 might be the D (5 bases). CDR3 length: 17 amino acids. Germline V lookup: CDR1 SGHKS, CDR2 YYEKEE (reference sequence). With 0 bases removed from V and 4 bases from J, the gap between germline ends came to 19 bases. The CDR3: CASSLVASQARRETQYF. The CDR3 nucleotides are TGTGCCAGCAGCTTGGTCGCCTCACAGGCTCGTAGAGAGACCCAGTACTTC.

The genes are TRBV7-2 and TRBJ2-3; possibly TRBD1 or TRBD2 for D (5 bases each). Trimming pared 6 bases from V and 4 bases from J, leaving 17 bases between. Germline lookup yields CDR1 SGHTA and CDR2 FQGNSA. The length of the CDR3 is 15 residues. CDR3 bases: TGTGCCAGCAGGGCCGGGACGCTCTTTGCAGATACGCAGTATTTT. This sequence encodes CASRAGTLFADTQYF.

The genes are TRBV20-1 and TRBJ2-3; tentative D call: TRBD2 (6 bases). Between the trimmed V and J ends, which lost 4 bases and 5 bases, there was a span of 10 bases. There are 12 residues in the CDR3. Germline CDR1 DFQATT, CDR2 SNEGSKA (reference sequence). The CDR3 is CSATAEGDTQYF. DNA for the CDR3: TGCAGTGCTACCGCGGAGGGAGATACGCAGTATTTT.